Below, 32 T cell receptor beta chains from the same sample are listed, as sequenced in a study of shared clonotypes between healthy human individuals (dated by TCRdb to 2018 to 2020). To prepare the library, the immunoSEQ multiplex PCR assay was applied. As stored in TCRdb, this immuneACCESS dataset retains in-frame rearrangements with V and J assigned. A fraction of the clones does not appear; measured against another copy, unresolved V genes explain less than half of the discrepancy, and the remainder lacks a known reason. The sample yields approximately 2.5 million clones; over 85% were counted once. The ten largest clones add up to about 0.38% of the sample. Sequencing was carried out using naive CD4+ T cells from PBMCs. This specimen's cell subset or site label, interpreted: CD45RA+ positively selected. The receptor set was obtained from a man between 18 and 35 years old in good health. Some clones in this sample may be carry-over from other donors' samples.

This chain joins TRBV18 and TRBJ1-5; D remains unclear. The CDR3 spans 14 residues. V was shortened by 3 bases and J by 5 bases, with 11 bases between the two germline ends. Germline CDR1 reads KGHSH; CDR2 reads LQKENI. The CDR3 DNA follows: TGTGCCAGCTCACCCTCCTACAGTGATCAGCCCCAGCATTTT. It specifies CASSPSYSDQPQHF. The variable domain in full, completed from reference TRBV18 and TRBJ1-5, reads NAGVMQNPRHLVRRRGQEARLRCSPMKGHSHVYWYRQLPEEGLKFMVYLQKENIIDESGMPKERFSAEFPKEGPSILRIQQVVRGDSAAYFCASSPSYSDQPQHFGDGTRLSIL.

V and J are TRBV28 and TRBJ1-5, with D perhaps TRBD1 (5 bases). Per the germline V gene, CDR1 is MDHEN and CDR2 is SYDVKM. The CDR3 is 16 residues long. V was pared by 9 bases and J by 0 bases, with 18 bases between. The CDR3 bases are TGTGCCAGTCATAAGGGGCTTTTTTATAGCAATCAGCCCCAGCATTTT. It is translated as CASHKGLFYSNQPQHF.

To note about this clone: Different DNA sequences within this sample yield the same CDR3. This chain joins TRBV11-2 and TRBJ2-7, with 7 bases matching TRBD1. CDR1 is SGHAT, CDR2 FQNNGV, per germline. This CDR3 contains 12 residues. The V segment lost 4 bases and the J segment 4 bases; nucleotides outside the gene matches: 1. CDR3 region: CASSSGGYEQYF. The CDR3 bases are TGTGCCAGCAGCTCAGGGGGTTACGAGCAGTACTTC.

The CDR3 region has the DNA TGTGCCAGCTCACCACTCCTCCAGGGCCCCCACAATGAGCAGTTCTTC. It is translated as CASSPLLQGPHNEQFF. The chain links TRBV18 to TRBJ2-1, with D maybe TRBD1 (5 bases). V shed 1 base and J shed 5 bases, with 15 bases lying between them. Germline CDR1 KGHSH, CDR2 LQKENI. CDR3 size: 16 residues. Using reference TRBV18 and TRBJ2-1 for the parts outside the CDR3, the full variable domain is NAGVMQNPRHLVRRRGQEARLRCSPMKGHSHVYWYRQLPEEGLKFMVYLQKENIIDESGMPKERFSAEFPKEGPSILRIQQVVRGDSAAYFCASSPLLQGPHNEQFFGPGTRLTVL.

The chain carries TRBV9 and TRBJ1-1, with 7 bases identical to TRBD1. V was clipped by 3 bases and J by 14 bases; unmatched bases: 10. From germline, CDR1 is SGDLS and CDR2 YYNGEE. This CDR3 comprises 12 residues. CDR3 sequence reads: CASSGTGTEIFF. DNA for the CDR3: TGTGCCAGCAGCGGCACCGGGACAGAGATATTCTTT. Using reference TRBV9 and TRBJ1-1 for the parts outside the CDR3, the full variable domain is DSGVTQTPKHLITATGQRVTLRCSPRSGDLSVYWYQQSLDQGLQFLIQYYNGEERAKGNILERFSAQQFPDLHSELNLSSLELGDSALYFCASSGTGTEIFFGQGTRLTVV.

Comments on this clone: This same CDR3 is encoded by further DNA sequences in the sample. The V and J genes are TRBV5-1 and TRBJ1-1; TRBD1 is a possible D gene (5 bases). This CDR3 comprises 14 residues. Germline CDR1 SGHRS, CDR2 YFSETQ. The V end lost 2 bases, the J end lost 0 bases, and 8 bases lay between the germline ends. CDR3 residues: CASSLGTVNTEAFF. CDR3 in DNA: TGCGCCAGCAGCTTAGGGACGGTGAACACTGAAGCTTTCTTT.

The rearrangement joins TRBV28 to TRBJ1-4, with D maybe TRBD1 (6 bases). The CDR3 loop spans 16 amino acids. Germline CDR1 is MDHEN and CDR2 is SYDVKM. With 6 bases removed from V and 2 bases from J, the gap between germline ends came to 16 bases. Written as DNA, the CDR3 is TGTGCCAGCAGCTACATCCCAGGGGCCACTAATGAAAAACTGTTTTTT. It codes for CASSYIPGATNEKLFF.

In nucleotides, the CDR3 is TGTGCCAGCAGCAGGGCCGTGGCACTAGCTTTCAATGAGCAGTTCTTC. It is translated as CASSRAVALAFNEQFF. V is TRBV5-4 and J is TRBJ2-1; maybe TRBD2 (6 bases). Germline lookup yields CDR1 SGHNT and CDR2 YYREEE (reference sequence). V lost 4 bases to trimming and J lost 6 bases, with 20 bases between them. The CDR3 is made up of 16 amino acids.

Notes on this clone: Other DNA sequences in the sample encode the same CDR3. This chain connects TRBV5-1 to TRBJ2-1; 15 nucleotides align to TRBD2. The CDR3 has 17 amino acids. Germline values: CDR1 SGHRS, CDR2 YFSETQ. V shed 3 bases, J shed 4 bases, and the junction held 5 bases outside the gene matches. CDR3 residues: CASSSGLAGGLYNEQFF. CDR3 sequence (DNA): TGCGCCAGCAGCTCGGGACTAGCGGGAGGTCTATACAATGAGCAGTTCTTC.

The chain recombines TRBV19 with TRBJ2-7; tentatively, D is TRBD1 (6 bases). Germline CDR1 and CDR2: LNHDA and SQIVND (reference sequence). The CDR3 runs to 17 residues. Trimming left V 1 base short and J 3 bases short, with 19 bases between. The CDR3: CASSIGYRGGTFYEQYF. The CDR3 DNA is TGTGCCAGTAGTATAGGTTACCGGGGTGGGACATTCTACGAGCAGTACTTC.

About this clone: The same CDR3 can be traced to other DNA sequences in this sample. The chain employs TRBV6-1 and TRBJ2-7, with D perhaps TRBD2 (6 bases). V shed 4 bases and J shed 3 bases, with 10 bases lying between them. The CDR3 runs to 13 residues. Germline V lookup: CDR1 MNHNS, CDR2 SASEGT. The CDR3, as DNA: TGTGCCAGCAGTGCAACCGGGGGCTACGAGCAGTACTTC. Translating it yields CASSATGGYEQYF.

The V call is TRBV7-3, the J call TRBJ2-1, with TRBD2 matching over 8 bases. Germline V CDR1 and CDR2: SGHTA, FQGTGA. The CDR3 has 15 amino acids. V trimming: 4 bases; J trimming: 5 bases; junction bases outside the gene matches: 7. The CDR3: CASSSKAGANNEQFF. The CDR3 DNA reads TGTGCCAGCAGCTCGAAAGCGGGAGCCAACAATGAGCAGTTCTTC.

V usage is TRBV19 and J usage is TRBJ1-5, with 7 bases matching TRBD1. The junction had 3 bases not matched to a gene; V was cut back by 5 bases and J by 5 bases. This CDR3 contains 13 residues. The germline V gene encodes CDR1 LNHDA and CDR2 SQIVND (reference sequence). The CDR3 loop is CASSLQGHQPQHF. The CDR3 nucleotides are TGTGCCAGTAGTCTACAGGGGCATCAGCCCCAGCATTTT.

This clone was seen only once. This chain connects TRBV11-1 to TRBJ1-2; D might be TRBD1 (6 bases). V lost 3 bases, J lost 8 bases, and 16 bases lay in between. CDR3 length equals 14 residues. From germline, CDR1 is SGHAT and CDR2 FQDESV (reference sequence). The CDR3 spells CASSLFSDRLGYTF. The CDR3 coding sequence is TGTGCCAGCAGCTTGTTCTCCGACAGGTTAGGCTACACCTTC.

J is TRBJ1-1 and V is TRBV5-1; D is possibly TRBD1 (6 bases). Germline V lookup: CDR1 SGHRS, CDR2 YFSETQ. The germline V and J ends were trimmed by 2 bases and 2 bases, with 10 bases remaining between them. The CDR3 extends over 14 amino acids. The CDR3 loop reads CASSFRTDNTEAFF. The CDR3 region has the DNA TGCGCCAGCAGCTTCCGGACAGATAACACTGAAGCTTTCTTT.

The rearrangement links TRBV10-3 to TRBJ1-5, with unresolved D. Germline CDR1 is ENHRY and CDR2 is SYGVKD. This CDR3 is built from 14 residues. With 4 bases removed from V and 0 bases from J, the gap between germline ends came to 7 bases. CDR3 DNA sequence: TGTGCCATCAGTGGGGGATATAGCAATCAGCCCCAGCATTTT. Residues: CAISGGYSNQPQHF.

The chain combines TRBV2 with TRBJ2-2; D is tentatively TRBD1 or TRBD2 (5 bases each). Trimming stripped 4 bases from V and 0 bases from J, with 9 bases between. Germline V gives CDR1 SNHLY, CDR2 FYNNEI. The CDR3 sequence is 15 residues long. This chain's CDR3 is CASSGGRTNTGELFF. Here the CDR3 DNA reads TGTGCCAGCAGTGGGGGACGGACGAACACCGGGGAGCTGTTTTTT. The complete variable domain, with remaining parts taken from reference TRBV2 and TRBJ2-2, reads EPEVTQTPSHQVTQMGQEVILRCVPISNHLYFYWYRQILGQKVEFLVSFYNNEISEKSEIFDDQFSVERPDGSNFTLKIRSTKLEDSAMYFCASSGGRTNTGELFFGEGSRLTVL.

The chain is built from TRBV7-2 and TRBJ2-3; TRBD1 or TRBD2 may be the D gene (5 bases each). V was pared by 4 bases and J by 2 bases, with 10 bases between. Germline V CDR1 and CDR2: SGHTA, FQGNSA. The CDR3 runs to 14 residues. DNA of the CDR3: TGTGCCAGCAGCTCCTCCGGGGCCACAGATACGCAGTATTTT. This translates into CASSSSGATDTQYF.

This chain joins TRBV14 and TRBJ2-7; D is uncertain. V was shortened by 4 bases and J by 7 bases, with 11 bases between the two germline ends. This CDR3 has 12 residues. Germline assignment: CDR1 SGHDN and CDR2 FVKESK. The CDR3 sequence: CASSPKYCEQYF. In DNA, the CDR3 is TGTGCCAGCAGCCCCAAGTACTGTGAGCAGTACTTC.

A single count supports this clone. The V and J genes are TRBV18 and TRBJ1-1; no clear D. CDR3 length equals 16 residues. Trimming shortened V by 5 bases and J by 0 bases, and 16 bases separated the two germline ends. Looked up from germline, CDR1 is KGHSH and CDR2 is LQKENI. The DNA of the CDR3 is TGTGCCAGCTCATCCCGACGGACTCAGCTGAACACTGAAGCTTTCTTT. This translates into CASSSRRTQLNTEAFF.

This chain joins TRBV14 and TRBJ2-7, with D perhaps given as TRBD1 or TRBD2 (5 bases each). V lost 0 bases and J lost 4, with 16 bases in between. The germline gives CDR1 SGHDN, CDR2 FVKESK. This CDR3 contains 16 residues. CDR3 sequence reads: CASSQDFGGSVYEQYF. The CDR3 DNA follows: TGTGCCAGCAGCCAAGATTTTGGGGGATCGGTGTACGAGCAGTACTTC.

This clone was recorded a few times. The CDR3: CASSQEQQETQYF. CDR3 coding DNA: TGCGCCAGCAGCCAAGAGCAGCAAGAGACCCAGTACTTC. V gene TRBV4-3 combines with J gene TRBJ2-5; unclear D gene. Trimming removed 0 bases from V and 2 bases from J, with 4 bases in between. This CDR3 is built from 13 residues. The germline V gene has CDR1 LGHNA and CDR2 YSLEER.

V gene TRBV6-1 combines with J gene TRBJ2-3; D is undetermined. V was pared by 2 bases and J by 5 bases, with 14 bases between. The germline V gene encodes CDR1 MNHNS and CDR2 SASEGT. The CDR3 covers 15 residues. CDR3 bases: TGTGCCAGCAGTGAATGGTATAGGGTCGAAGATACGCAGTATTTT. Translation: CASSEWYRVEDTQYF.

This chain links TRBV19 with TRBJ1-2; no firm D call. The CDR3 runs 15 residues. Between the trimmed V and J ends, which lost 6 bases and 2 bases, there was a span of 16 bases. From germline, CDR1 is LNHDA and CDR2 SQIVND (reference sequence). In DNA, the CDR3 is TGTGCCAGTAGCTTGGTTTTAGGCAGCAACTATGGCTACACCTTC. This gives the protein CASSLVLGSNYGYTF.

V is TRBV11-2 and J is TRBJ1-2; possibly TRBD1 for D (5 bases). Trimming removed 4 bases from V and 2 bases from J, with 8 bases in between. CDR3 length: 13 residues. CDR1 is SGHAT, CDR2 FQNNGV, per germline. The CDR3, as DNA: TGTGCCAGCAGCTCTGGGGGGAACTATGGCTACACCTTC. Translated, it gives CASSSGGNYGYTF. Supplemented by reference TRBV11-2 and TRBJ1-2, the full variable domain reads EAGVAQSPRYKIIEKRQSVAFWCNPISGHATLYWYQQILGQGPKLLIQFQNNGVVDDSQLPKDRFSAERLKGVDSTLKIQPAKLEDSAVYLCASSSGGNYGYTFGSGTRLTVV.

The rearrangement joins TRBV9 to TRBJ2-7, with a tentative D call TRBD1 (6 bases). Trimming took off 0 bases at V and 0 bases at J, with 19 bases between the two ends. Germline V gives CDR1 SGDLS, CDR2 YYNGEE. The CDR3 loop spans 18 amino acids. The CDR3 region is CASSVEGRRDNISYEQYF. Here the CDR3 DNA reads TGTGCCAGCAGCGTAGAGGGTAGACGGGACAACATCTCCTACGAGCAGTACTTC.

This clone was picked up one time. The chain recombines TRBV18 with TRBJ2-2, with 10 nucleotides matching TRBD1. V lost 3 bases and J lost 6; bases outside the gene matches: 16. Germline V gives CDR1 KGHSH, CDR2 LQKENI. The CDR3 sequence is 19 residues long. The CDR3 nucleotides are TGTGCCAGCTCACCGGTGGCGTCGAGGGACAGGGGAACCCCCGGGGAGCTGTTTTTT. Encoded protein: CASSPVASRDRGTPGELFF.

V gene TRBV6-1 combines with J gene TRBJ1-1; a weak D match, TRBD1 (5 bases). CDR3 length: 14 amino acids. Trimming removed 6 bases from V and 3 bases from J, with 14 bases in between. The V gene's germline CDR1 is MNHNS and CDR2 SASEGT. CDR3 nucleotides: TGTGCCAGCAGCTTTGAGGCAGGGTACACTGAAGCTTTCTTT. It encodes CASSFEAGYTEAFF.

The gene calls are TRBV7-9 and TRBJ2-1; no clear D gene. V was cut by 10 bases and J by 0 bases, with 4 bases left in between. Germline V gives CDR1 SEHNR, CDR2 FQNEAQ (reference sequence). The length of the CDR3 is 11 residues. DNA of the CDR3: TGTGCCACCACCTCCTACAATGAGCAGTTCTTC. Translating it yields CATTSYNEQFF.

This clone was recorded a few times. The chain recombines TRBV29-1 with TRBJ1-4, with D possibly matching TRBD1 (5 bases). V lost 6 bases and J 4 bases, leaving 18 bases between the germline ends. The CDR3 loop spans 15 amino acids. The germline V gene has CDR1 SQVTM and CDR2 ANQGSEA. CDR3 nucleotides: TGCAGCGTCGTAGGTCAGGGAGGACGTAATGAAAAACTGTTTTTT. Its translation is CSVVGQGGRNEKLFF.

The chain joins TRBV14 to TRBJ2-5; 7 bases map to TRBD1. CDR1 SGHDN and CDR2 FVKESK come from the germline V gene. The CDR3 extends over 18 amino acids. J was trimmed by 4 bases and V by 0 bases; bases with no gene match: 14. CDR3 coding DNA: TGTGCCAGCAGCCAAGATAAGGTCATGGACAGGCCCCGAGAGACCCAGTACTTC. This sequence encodes CASSQDKVMDRPRETQYF.

The rearrangement links TRBV6-1 to TRBJ1-2; 7 bases line up with TRBD1. The CDR3 has 14 amino acids. Germline assignment: CDR1 MNHNS and CDR2 SASEGT. The V and J ends lost 6 bases and 8 bases, in that order; junction bases with no gene match: 12. The chain's CDR3 is CASRDRQGSRGYTF. In DNA form, the CDR3 reads TGTGCCAGCAGAGACAGACAGGGTTCGCGCGGCTACACCTTC.